This T cell receptor beta chain was sequenced during a study of tumor-infiltrating lymphocytes in primary liver carcinoma. TCR beta cDNA was reverse-transcribed from roughly 520 ng of total RNA. The reaction used a constant-region primer and ProtoScript II reverse transcriptase. Researchers made the TCR beta libraries by running three nested multiplex PCR rounds with slightly modified ARM-PCR. Use of TRBV1-TRBV30 forward primers with a C-beta reverse primer characterized the first two PCR rounds, which lasted nine to eleven cycles each. One entry per CDR3 protein results from TCRdb running MiXCR on the multiplex PCR reads. The sample carries 300,000 to 400,000 distinct CDR3 sequences, around three fifths recorded once. As for this clonotype: The CDR3 end shows no conserved phenylalanine or tryptophan, and so a read error is likely.

The study extracted blood RNA from unsorted whole blood and also extracted germline DNA. Collected before surgery were four milliliters of peripheral blood. The length of the CDR3 is 14 residues. Unmatched junction bases numbered 4, after V lost 4 bases and J lost 1 base. The V gene's germline CDR1 is ENHRY and CDR2 SYGVKD. This chain links TRBV10-3 with TRBJ2-7; TRBD2 agrees at 7 bases. The TCR comes from a middle-aged man with primary liver carcinoma and hepatitis B virus infection. Sequencing input: peripheral blood. DNA of the CDR3: TGTGCCATCAGTGGACTAGCTGGGTCCTACGAGCAGTACATC. It is translated as CAISGLAGSYEQYI.